These 19 T cell receptor beta chains were all obtained from the same sample, sequenced in a study of Graves' ophthalmopathy and Graves' hyperthyroidism. Amplifying from RNA transcripts, the study obtained TCR beta CDR3 regions. After a first-round RT-PCR with HTBI primers, a second-round multiplex PCR was run. TCRdb redid the calling of the multiplex PCR reads with MiXCR, one entry per CDR3 protein. Of some 39,000 distinct CDR3 sequences listed, approximately 53% are singletons. The source material was peripheral blood. The receptors were sampled from an adult woman with stable Graves' hyperthyroidism.

This clonotype showed up just once. Mismatch with germline at one junction end may stem from a read error. The chain is built from TRBV9 and TRBJ2-5; 10 nucleotides match TRBD1. The CDR3 consists of 16 residues. Per the germline V gene, CDR1 is SGDLS and CDR2 is YYNGEE. CDR3 loop: CASSESPGTGEETQYF. CDR3 DNA sequence: TGCGCCAGCAGTGAGTCACCCGGGACAGGGGAGGAGACCCAGTACTTC.

The V and J genes are TRBV9 and TRBJ2-7, with TRBD2 matching over 9 bases. Germline V gives CDR1 SGDLS, CDR2 YYNGEE. CDR3 length: 13 amino acids. The V and J ends lost 4 bases and 6 bases, in that order; junction bases with no gene match: 5. The CDR3 DNA reads as TGTGCCAGCAGCCTAAGAGCGGGAGGCGAGCAGTACTTC. Protein product: CASSLRAGGEQYF.

In its sample, this clonotype was seen a few times. CDR3 region: CSARGGGRGGSYNEQFF. The CDR3 nucleotides read TGCAGTGCTAGAGGGGGCGGGAGAGGAGGGTCCTACAATGAGCAGTTCTTC. The rearrangement uses TRBV20-1 and TRBJ2-1; 7 nucleotides match TRBD2. V shed 1 base, J shed 1 base, and the junction held 10 bases outside the gene matches. CDR1 DFQATT and CDR2 SNEGSKA come from the germline V gene (reference sequence). The length of the CDR3 is 17 residues.

V usage is TRBV7-2 and J usage is TRBJ2-3; D might be TRBD1 or TRBD2, each matching 9 bases. The V and J ends lost 5 bases and 4 bases respectively, with 25 bases between them. There are 18 residues in the CDR3. Germline V CDR1 and CDR2: SGHTA, FQGNSA. CDR3 sequence reads: CASSHGTSRTGVSDTQYF. Written as DNA, the CDR3 is TGTGCCAGCAGCCACGGGACTAGCCGGACAGGGGTCTCAGATACGCAGTATTTT.

This clonotype was counted ten times or more. Here the CDR3 reads CASSLEQGREPQHF. In DNA, the CDR3 is TGTGCCAGCAGTTTGGAGCAGGGTAGGGAGCCCCAGCATTTT. The genes are TRBV27 and TRBJ1-5; perhaps TRBD1 as D (5 bases). V was pared by 3 bases and J by 8 bases, with 14 bases between. The CDR3 is 14 residues long. CDR1 and CDR2 (germline): MNHEY, SMNVEV (reference sequence).

This clonotype occurred many times. The chain uses TRBV6-1 and TRBJ2-7, with 11 bases fitting TRBD1. The germline gives CDR1 MNHNS, CDR2 SASEGT. The CDR3 has 16 residues. Trimming removed 6 bases from V and 3 bases from J; junction bases left unmatched: 10. CDR3 residues: CASSVVGTGGLYEQYF. The CDR3 DNA reads as TGTGCCAGCAGCGTAGTAGGGACAGGGGGGCTCTACGAGCAGTACTTC.

The count of this clonotype is one. The V call is TRBV6-1, the J call TRBJ2-2; 8 bases map to TRBD2. J lost 10 bases, V lost 6 bases, and 19 bases had no gene match. The germline gives CDR1 MNHNS, CDR2 SASEGT. The CDR3 sequence is 17 residues long. This chain's CDR3 is CASSTWTSKAGDEELFF. CDR3 bases: TGTGCCAGCAGCACCTGGACTAGCAAGGCCGGGGACGAGGAGCTGTTTTTT.

This clonotype has a count of ten or more. The J gene is TRBJ2-7, the V gene TRBV7-9; 10 nucleotides line up with TRBD2. The germline gives CDR1 SEHNR, CDR2 FQNEAQ (reference sequence). V dropped 6 bases and J dropped 6; count of bases not matched to a gene: 8. The CDR3 covers 14 residues. CDR3 protein: CASSASGSEGEQYF. DNA for the CDR3: TGTGCCAGCAGTGCTAGCGGGAGCGAAGGCGAGCAGTACTTC.

This clonotype was counted at least ten times. V is TRBV7-8 and J is TRBJ1-1; 7 bases are shared with TRBD1. With V trimmed by 7 bases and J by 2 bases, 7 bases remained unmatched. This CDR3 has 14 amino acids. Germline CDR1 is SGHVS and CDR2 is FQNEAQ. The DNA for the CDR3 is TGTGCCAGCATGATTGGGACAGATAACACTGAAGCTTTCTTT. This encodes CASMIGTDNTEAFF. The full variable domain, its missing parts supplied by reference TRBV7-8 and TRBJ1-1, is GAGVSQSPRYKVAKRGQDVALRCDPISGHVSLFWYQQALGQGPEFLTYFQNEAQLDKSGLPSDRFFAERPEGSVSTLKIQRTQQEDSAVYLCASMIGTDNTEAFFGQGTRLTVV.

Details on this clonotype: A read error may produce the germline difference seen at one junction end. This rearrangement joins TRBV20-1 to TRBJ2-7, with D tentatively TRBD1 or TRBD2 (5 bases each). This CDR3 region has 11 residues. The V gene's germline CDR1 is DFQATT and CDR2 SNEGSKA (reference sequence). The CDR3 reads CGAVPGREQYF. As DNA, the CDR3 is TGCGGTGCTGTCCCGGGGCGCGAGCAGTACTTC.

This clonotype was counted at least ten times. The chain links TRBV6-1 to TRBJ1-1; D may be TRBD1 (6 bases). The CDR3 has 13 residues. Germline CDR1 is MNHNS and CDR2 is SASEGT. Trimming shortened V by 6 bases and J by 3 bases, and 11 bases separated the two germline ends. CDR3 sequence (DNA): TGTGCCAGCAGAATTACAGGGTACACTGAAGCTTTCTTT. Protein: CASRITGYTEAFF.

This clonotype was seen repeatedly, ten times or more. V usage is TRBV14 and J usage is TRBJ1-1; D call uncertain. There are 14 residues in the CDR3. V lost 0 bases to trimming and J lost 8 bases, with 13 bases between them. Germline V gene lookup returns CDR1 SGHDN and CDR2 FVKESK. The chain's CDR3 is CASSQDIRNPEAFF. The DNA of the CDR3 is TGTGCCAGCAGCCAAGATATAAGAAACCCGGAAGCTTTCTTT.

This chain links TRBV7-2 with TRBJ2-7; 10 bases are a match to TRBD2. In germline, CDR1 is SGHTA, CDR2 FQGNSA. V lost 3 bases and J lost 0; bases outside the gene matches: 5. There are 16 residues in the CDR3. The CDR3 sequence is CASSFTSGISSYEQYF. CDR3 nucleotides: TGTGCCAGCAGCTTCACTAGCGGGATAAGCTCCTACGAGCAGTACTTC.

Notes on this clonotype: No DNA is shown, since the ends of the CDR3 on it are uncertain; the CDR3 is the one TCRdb lists. The J gene is TRBJ2-7, the V gene TRBV7-9; the D call in the table, TRBD1, was not verified against the DNA. Germline-derived CDR1 and CDR2 are SEHNR and FQNEAQ (reference sequence). The CDR3 sequence runs 17 residues, both termini included. This CDR3 reads CASSFYICSPQGGEQYF.

V gene TRBV7-9 combines with J gene TRBJ1-4; D unresolved. This CDR3 has 16 residues. Trimming removed 1 base at V and 0 bases at J, with 9 bases between. The V gene's germline CDR1 is SEHNR and CDR2 FQNEAQ (reference sequence). CDR3 DNA sequence: TGTGCCAGCAGCTTAGACGGCTCGCCAACTAATGAAAAACTGTTTTTT. Residues: CASSLDGSPTNEKLFF.

Many counts were recorded for this clonotype. CDR3 amino acids: CASSLGSGNTIYF. CDR3 nucleotides: TGCGCCAGCAGCTTGGGGTCCGGAAACACCATATATTTT. V gene TRBV5-1 combines with J gene TRBJ1-3; no definite D call. Germline V gives CDR1 SGHRS, CDR2 YFSETQ. Deletions cut 0 bases from V and 4 bases from J, with 5 bases between. There are 13 residues in the CDR3.

Ten or more counts support this clonotype. The V and J genes are TRBV9 and TRBJ1-4; weak D call: TRBD1 (6 bases). CDR3 size: 18 residues. The ends were cut back, 3 bases at V and 2 bases at J, with 20 bases in the middle. CDR1 SGDLS and CDR2 YYNGEE come from the germline V gene. The CDR3 here is CASSDLRDIGLTNEKLFF. The DNA for the CDR3 is TGTGCCAGCAGCGATCTCCGGGACATAGGACTGACTAATGAAAAACTGTTTTTT.

This clonotype came up many times. The chain employs TRBV4-1 and TRBJ1-1; D possibly corresponds to TRBD1 (5 bases). There are 17 residues in the CDR3. V was clipped by 0 bases and J by 1 base, with 15 bases between them. Germline V gene lookup returns CDR1 MGHRA and CDR2 YSYEKL. The CDR3 is CASSQDPAGRANTEAFF. CDR3 bases: TGCGCCAGCAGCCAAGATCCGGCGGGCAGGGCGAACACTGAAGCTTTCTTT.

This clonotype was recorded at least ten times. The chain has TRBV2 and TRBJ2-3, with D hard to call. Trimming took 5 bases from V and 2 from J, leaving 11 bases between them. CDR3 size: 14 residues. Germline CDR1 is SNHLY and CDR2 is FYNNEI. This chain's CDR3 is CASSLRAPTDTQYF. The DNA for the CDR3 is TGTGCCAGCAGTCTCCGGGCCCCCACAGATACGCAGTATTTT.